This T cell receptor (beta chain) originates from a study of blood T cell repertoires in COVID-19. Overall study: PBMCs, B-cell-depleted T cells, or T cells provided the cDNA or gDNA that made up the material.

The germline gives CDR1 SGHRS, CDR2 YFSETQ. The CDR3 is 15 residues long. J was trimmed by 2 bases and V by 3 bases; bases with no gene match: 7. The repertoire was sequenced with immunoSEQ multiplex PCR; TCRdb's copy has only in-frame clones and lacks some. The sample holds roughly 130,000 clones, approximately 80% seen once. This TCR derives from a man aged 70-80 years with acute or convalescent COVID-19. The sequencing sample was made of peripheral blood. The rearrangement uses TRBV5-1 and TRBJ2-7, with 8 bases matching TRBD1. The CDR3 DNA follows: TGCGCCAGCAGCTCCCGAGGACAGGGCACCTACGAGCAGTACTTC. This codes for CASSSRGQGTYEQYF.